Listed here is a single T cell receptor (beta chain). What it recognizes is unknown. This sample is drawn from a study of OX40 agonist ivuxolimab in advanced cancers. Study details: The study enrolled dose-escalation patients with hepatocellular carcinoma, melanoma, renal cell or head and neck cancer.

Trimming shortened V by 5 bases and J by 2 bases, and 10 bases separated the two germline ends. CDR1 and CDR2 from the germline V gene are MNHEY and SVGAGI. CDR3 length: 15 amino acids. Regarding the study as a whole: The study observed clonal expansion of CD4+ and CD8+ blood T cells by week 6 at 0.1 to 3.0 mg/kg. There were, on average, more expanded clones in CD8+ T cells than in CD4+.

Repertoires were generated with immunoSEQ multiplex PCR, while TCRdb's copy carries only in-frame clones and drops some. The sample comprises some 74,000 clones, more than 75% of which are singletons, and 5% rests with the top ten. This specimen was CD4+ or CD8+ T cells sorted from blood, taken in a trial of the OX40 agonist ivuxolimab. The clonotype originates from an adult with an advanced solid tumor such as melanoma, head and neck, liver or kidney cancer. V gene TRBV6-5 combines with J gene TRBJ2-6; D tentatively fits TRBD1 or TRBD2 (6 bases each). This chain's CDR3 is CASSTGRTGANVLTF. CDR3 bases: TGTGCCAGCAGTACAGGGAGGACTGGGGCCAACGTCCTGACTTTC.